This T cell receptor (beta chain) was identified during a study of CD8 T cells in ankylosing spondylitis. Study-wide results and caveats: Peripheral blood held disease-linked clones only at relatively low frequency, and these were CD8+. A motif in TCR beta, a set of eight highly homologous variants, appeared characteristic of ankylosing spondylitis blood.

This clonotype was found a few times. The target antigen is unknown. Each TCR beta library was made by quantitative 5'-RACE that incorporated molecular barcodes. TCRdb reanalysed the 5' RACE reads using MiXCR and keeps one entry per CDR3 protein. The data contain nearly 350,000 distinct CDR3 sequences, approximately 15% of them seen just once; the ten biggest clones take up 0.95% to 1.4%. Trimming shortened V by 2 bases and J by 13 bases, and 27 bases separated the two germline ends. The CDR3 length is 16 residues. From germline, CDR1 is ENHRY and CDR2 SYGVKD. This sequence originates from a male donor with ankylosing spondylitis or in good health (not recorded which). The sequencing input was blood, either unsorted or a sorted T cell fraction (not recorded which). The V and J genes are TRBV10-3 and TRBJ2-7; D is possibly TRBD1 (5 bases). CDR3 bases: TGTGCCATCAGTGAGGGGCTAGGCAGGGCCTTGCCCCATCGTTACTTC. Its protein is CAISEGLGRALPHRYF.